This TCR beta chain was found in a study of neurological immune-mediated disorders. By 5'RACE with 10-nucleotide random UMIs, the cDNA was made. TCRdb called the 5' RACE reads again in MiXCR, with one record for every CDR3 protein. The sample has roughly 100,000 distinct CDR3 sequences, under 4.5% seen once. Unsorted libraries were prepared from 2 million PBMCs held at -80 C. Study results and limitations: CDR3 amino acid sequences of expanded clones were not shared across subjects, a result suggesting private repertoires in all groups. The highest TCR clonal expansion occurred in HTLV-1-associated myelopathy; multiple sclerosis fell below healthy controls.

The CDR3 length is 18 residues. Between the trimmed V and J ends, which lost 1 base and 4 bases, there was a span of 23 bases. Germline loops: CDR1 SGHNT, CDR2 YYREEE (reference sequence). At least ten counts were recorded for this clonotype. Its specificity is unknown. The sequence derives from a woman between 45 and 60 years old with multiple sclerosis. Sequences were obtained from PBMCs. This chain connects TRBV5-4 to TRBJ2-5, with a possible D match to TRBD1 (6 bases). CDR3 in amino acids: CASSLLVDTRWGPETQYF. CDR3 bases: TGTGCCAGCAGCTTGTTAGTCGACACACGATGGGGGCCAGAGACCCAGTACTTC.